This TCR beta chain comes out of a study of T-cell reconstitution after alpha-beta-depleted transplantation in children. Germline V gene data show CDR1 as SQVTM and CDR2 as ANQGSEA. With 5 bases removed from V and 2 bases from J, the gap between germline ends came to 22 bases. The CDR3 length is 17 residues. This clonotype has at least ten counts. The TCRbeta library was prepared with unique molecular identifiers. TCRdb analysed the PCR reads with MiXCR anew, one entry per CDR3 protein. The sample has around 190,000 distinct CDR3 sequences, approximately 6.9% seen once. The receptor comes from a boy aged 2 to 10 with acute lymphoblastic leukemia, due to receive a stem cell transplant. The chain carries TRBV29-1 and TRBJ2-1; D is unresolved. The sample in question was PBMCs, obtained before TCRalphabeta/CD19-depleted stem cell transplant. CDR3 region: CSVNNPMRRDPYNEQFF. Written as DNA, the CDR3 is TGCAGCGTTAACAATCCAATGCGGCGCGATCCCTACAATGAGCAGTTCTTC.